This paragraph covers one T cell receptor (beta chain) sequence. The source of the sample is a study of T cell responses to AZD1222 COVID-19 vaccine. The CDR3 is made up of 16 amino acids. Germline V gene lookup returns CDR1 MNHEY and CDR2 SVGEGT. Trimming removed 0 bases at V and 4 bases at J, with 16 bases between. Generated by immunoSEQ multiplex PCR, the TCRdb table keeps only in-frame clones and is missing some. The sample holds 150,000 to 200,000 clones, under 95% seen once. The TCR sequence derives from an adult in good health. The sequencing used peripheral blood, collected on day 0 of AZD1222 vaccination. V and J are TRBV6-2 or TRBV6-3 and TRBJ2-7; D call uncertain. This chain's CDR3 is CASSYSKDRQSYEQYF. The CDR3 DNA reads as TGTGCCAGCAGTTACTCGAAGGATAGGCAGTCATACGAGCAGTACTTC.